Listed below are T cell receptor beta chains from one sample, sequenced in a study of blood T cell repertoires in COVID-19. Method: immunoSEQ multiplex PCR; TCRdb's copy keeps in-frame clones and lacks some. Among some 150,000 clones listed, approximately 87% were seen once. The sequenced material came from peripheral blood. The source is a man aged 18 to 30 with active or convalescent COVID-19. The CDR3 runs from the conserved cysteine through the conserved F or W. Each record gives: clone size, D gene, V gene, J gene, CDR3 DNA, CDR3 protein. A D gene is named only where the DNA matches it firmly. For some rows the clone size is stated as once, few or many, or as a class when expanded; others skip it.

NA,NA,TRBV21-1,TRBJ2-3,TGTGCCAGCAGCAAAGCCCGGGACAGGGGGCATTTAGATACGCAGTATTTT,CASSKARDRGHLDTQYF
NA,NA,TRBV7-9,TRBJ2-1,TGTGCCAGCAGGAACAGGGATAACAATGAGCAGTTCTTC,CASRNRDNNEQFF
NA,TRBD1,TRBV7-9,TRBJ1-4,TGTGCCAGCAGCCCCGACAGGGGCGGGGAAAAACTGTTTTTT,CASSPDRGGEKLFF
NA,NA,TRBV6-5,TRBJ1-2,TGTGCCAGCAGTTTACAGGGTTTTTATGGCTACACCTTC,CASSLQGFYGYTF
NA,NA,TRBV19,TRBJ2-7,TGTGCCAGTAGAATCGGAGCAGGTCAGGGCGAGCAGTACTTC,CASRIGAGQGEQYF
NA,TRBD1,TRBV5-6,TRBJ1-6,TGTGCCAGCAGCTTTCAGGGGGTTGGTTCACCCCTCCACTTT,CASSFQGVGSPLHF
NA,NA,TRBV12-3/TRBV12-4,TRBJ1-2,TGTGCCAGCAGTTTAGCTGTGGCCTATGGCTACACCTTC,CASSLAVAYGYTF
NA,NA,TRBV10-3,TRBJ2-5,TGTGCCATCAGTGACATTTCCGGGGGAGAGACCCAGTACTTC,CAISDISGGETQYF
once,NA,TRBV7-2,TRBJ2-1,TGTGCCAGCAGCTTATTAACCCTGTCTAGACTATACAATGAGCAGTTCTTC,CASSLLTLSRLYNEQFF
NA,NA,TRBV4-2,TRBJ2-5,TGTGCCAGCAGCCAATCCTTTGAGGGAGAGACCCAGTACTTC,CASSQSFEGETQYF
NA,TRBD1,TRBV7-7,TRBJ2-3,TGTGCTAGCAGCCCAAACACAGGGGCCACAGATACGCAGTATTTT,CASSPNTGATDTQYF
NA,TRBD1,TRBV3-1/TRBV3-2,TRBJ1-2,TGTGCCAGCAGCCAAGTGGTGACAGGGACGAGAGGCTACACCTTC,CASSQVVTGTRGYTF
NA,NA,TRBV5-5,TRBJ2-5,TGTGCCAGCAGCTCCCTAGACCAAGAGACCCAGTACTTC,CASSSLDQETQYF
NA,NA,TRBV5-4,TRBJ1-2,TGTGCCAGCAGCTTGGATTCCACCTCAGGTTTTGGCTACACCTTC,CASSLDSTSGFGYTF
NA,NA,TRBV4-2,TRBJ1-4,TGTGCCAGCAGCCAAGTGGTGAGCGGTGGTAATGAAAAACTGTTTTTT,CASSQVVSGGNEKLFF
once,NA,TRBV5-4,TRBJ2-7,TGTGCCAGCAGCGGGAAGCTAACAGGGTCCTACTACGAGCAGTACTTC,CASSGKLTGSYYEQYF
NA,TRBD2,TRBV7-3,TRBJ2-1,TGTGCCAGCAGCTTAGTGGCTAGCGGGGGTTACAATGAGCAGTTCTTC,CASSLVASGGYNEQFF